This T cell receptor (beta chain) was documented in a study of T cells after somatic rescue of genetic block. TCRdb keeps only in-frame clones here, not all; method: immunoSEQ multiplex PCR. The table includes about 88,000 clones, 90% detected once. This clone was seen once. CDR1 and CDR2 from the germline V gene are SGHTA and FQGNSA. The CDR3 has 13 amino acids. Deletions cut 5 bases from V and 2 bases from J, with 8 bases between. The source material was peripheral blood mononuclear cells (PBMCs). This receptor was taken from a woman between 18 and 29 years old. The gene calls are TRBV7-2 and TRBJ2-3; D gene ambiguous. The CDR3 DNA follows: TGTGCCAGCAGCCCAGGACCCACAGATACGCAGTATTTT. This sequence encodes CASSPGPTDTQYF.